The 10 T cell receptor beta chains below were found in one sample sequenced in a study of B cell selection in AIRE deficiency. The data were produced by immunoSEQ multiplex PCR, yet TCRdb's version contains in-frame clones alone and is incomplete. Of roughly 18,000 clones detected, about 92% appear once; the ten largest clones hold 0.89%. Sorted regulatory T cells were CD4-positive, CD25-high and CD127-low or negative. What was sequenced was CD4+CD25+ Tregs sorted from PBMCs. The receptors stem from a human donor in good health.

The chain couples TRBV28 to TRBJ1-2, with 9 positions matching TRBD1. CDR1 and CDR2 (germline): MDHEN, SYDVKM. Losses at the gene ends were 6 bases for V and 8 bases for J; bases not matched to a gene: 7. CDR3 size: 13 residues. The CDR3 sequence is CASSLGQGMGYTF. The CDR3 coding sequence is TGTGCCAGCAGCCTCGGACAGGGGATGGGCTACACCTTC.

The chain joins TRBV9 to TRBJ2-3; 8 positions agree with TRBD2. Germline CDR1 is SGDLS and CDR2 is YYNGEE. The CDR3 totals 16 residues. Trimming at V came to 0 bases and at J to 6 bases, leaving 9 bases not matched to a gene. The CDR3 DNA is TGTGCCAGCAGCGTAGGAGATAGCGGGAACGCTGATACGCAGTATTTT. It specifies CASSVGDSGNADTQYF.

V usage is TRBV7-6 and J usage is TRBJ1-5; D is ambiguous. Deletions cut 5 bases from V and 4 bases from J, with 18 bases between. The CDR3 has 16 amino acids. The germline CDR1 and CDR2 sequences are SGHVS and FNYEAQ. The CDR3 DNA is TGTGCCAGCAGCCCCCTCGGGTTGGGGTTGAATCAGCCCCAGCATTTT. It encodes CASSPLGLGLNQPQHF.

This clone was seen a few times. This chain links TRBV14 with TRBJ1-2; D gene unclear. Trimming stripped 1 base from V and 2 bases from J, with 11 bases between. The CDR3 is 15 residues long. Germline V gene data show CDR1 as SGHDN and CDR2 as FVKESK. This CDR3 is CASSQGLRRNYGYTF. The CDR3 nucleotides read TGTGCCAGCAGCCAAGGACTGCGCAGAAACTATGGCTACACCTTC.

The chain recombines TRBV29-1 with TRBJ2-2, with D perhaps TRBD1 (5 bases). V was shortened by 7 bases and J by 6 bases, with 18 bases between the two germline ends. The CDR3 extends over 14 amino acids. Germline V gene lookup returns CDR1 SQVTM and CDR2 ANQGSEA. CDR3 coding DNA: TGCAGCGCGAATACCTGGGGCCTATCCGGGGAGCTGTTTTTT. It yields the protein CSANTWGLSGELFF.

The chain combines TRBV2 with TRBJ2-2; D unclear. Deletions cut 6 bases from V and 7 bases from J, with 21 bases between. The CDR3 has 16 residues. Germline CDR1 SNHLY, CDR2 FYNNEI. CDR3: CASRGYIGLLIGELFF. The CDR3 bases are TGTGCCAGCAGGGGATATATAGGGCTATTAATCGGGGAGCTGTTTTTT.

The rearrangement uses TRBV7-3 and TRBJ1-2, with 8 bases lining up with TRBD1. V dropped 4 bases and J dropped 2; count of bases not matched to a gene: 3. Germline V gene lookup returns CDR1 SGHTA and CDR2 FQGTGA. This CDR3 spans 14 amino acids. CDR3 residues: CASSSDRVNYGYTF. For the CDR3, the DNA is TGTGCCAGCAGCTCGGACAGGGTAAACTATGGCTACACCTTC.

CDR3 residues: CASSRRGVYNEQFF. CDR3 nucleotides: TGTGCCAGCAGCAGACGAGGTGTTTACAATGAGCAGTTCTTC. The chain links TRBV28 to TRBJ2-1; D gene ambiguous. Trimming left V 6 bases short and J 4 bases short, with 13 bases between. The CDR3 spans 14 residues. Germline loops: CDR1 MDHEN, CDR2 SYDVKM. Full variable domain (rest looked up from reference TRBV28 and TRBJ2-1): DVKVTQSSRYLVKRTGEKVFLECVQDMDHENMFWYRQDPGLGLRLIYFSYDVKMKEKGDIPEGYSVSREKKERFSLILESASTNQTSMYLCASSRRGVYNEQFFGPGTRLTVL.

The V call is TRBV4-2, the J call TRBJ2-1; TRBD2 agrees at 9 bases. The J segment lost 3 bases and the V segment lost 6 bases, leaving 0 bases of the junction unmatched. The V gene's germline CDR1 is LGHNA and CDR2 YNFKEQ. CDR3 length: 13 amino acids. Written as DNA, the CDR3 is TGTGCCAGCAGGCGGGAGGGCTACAATGAGCAGTTCTTC. Translating gives CASRREGYNEQFF.

The V call is TRBV6-6, the J call TRBJ2-2; 9 nucleotides agree with TRBD2. CDR1 is MNHNY and CDR2 is SVGAGI in the germline V gene (reference sequence). The CDR3 sequence is 16 residues long. Losses at the gene ends were 2 bases for V and 1 base for J; bases not matched to a gene: 2. The CDR3 DNA reads as TGTGCCAGCAGTTACGCTAGCGGGGTGAACACCGGGGAGCTGTTTTTT. Protein: CASSYASGVNTGELFF.